The clone carrying this T cell receptor beta chain has a handful of counts. The sample is drawn from a study of blood T cells in healthy people across ages. This CDR3 has 14 residues. Trimming removed 2 bases at V and 5 bases at J, with 10 bases between. Germline assignment: CDR1 SEHNR and CDR2 FQNEAQ (reference sequence). The study recruited healthy Caucasian donors from Russia who were aged about 6 to 100. A second roughly 6 to 11 cycle PCR used barcoded and J-beta primers. Via MiXCR, TCRdb re-called the 5' RACE reads, giving one row per CDR3 protein. The data hold about 670,000 distinct CDR3 sequences, with 45% to 60% observed a single time.

The chain employs TRBV7-9 and TRBJ1-5; a possible D gene is TRBD1 (5 bases). The clonotype was recovered from an elderly woman in good health. The sequenced sample was blood. This CDR3 is CASSLTGEDQPQHF. The CDR3 DNA is TGTGCCAGCAGCTTAACGGGGGAGGATCAGCCCCAGCATTTT.